Given below is one T cell receptor beta chain in context. The antigen is unknown. V lost 6 bases and J lost 7, with 15 bases in between. The germline V gene has CDR1 SGHTA and CDR2 FQGNSA. The CDR3 covers 14 residues. The data were obtained in a study of CD8+ T cells in alopecia areata. About the study: Those patients who were treated received oral tofacitinib, which was given at 5 to 10 mg twice daily for moderate-to-severe alopecia areata. The study gave tofacitinib for 6 to 18 months, then 6 months off drug. Broader study findings: When scalp samples are sequenced, resident alphabeta T cells of normal skin are also captured.

Peripheral blood and lesional scalp punch biopsies were taken from alopecia areata patients. RNA, once extracted, was reverse transcribed into cDNA for use as the sequencing template. Measured with immunoSEQ multiplex PCR; TCRdb has only the in-frame clones, and not every one. The table includes about 56,000 clones, around 97% detected once. The sample here was CD8+ T cells sorted from blood, taken at week 0. This receptor was obtained from a human donor with alopecia areata. The chain uses TRBV7-2 and TRBJ2-2; no definite D call. This CDR3 is CASRPKGKDGELFF. The CDR3 DNA sequence: TGTGCCAGCAGGCCTAAGGGAAAGGACGGGGAGCTGTTTTTT.